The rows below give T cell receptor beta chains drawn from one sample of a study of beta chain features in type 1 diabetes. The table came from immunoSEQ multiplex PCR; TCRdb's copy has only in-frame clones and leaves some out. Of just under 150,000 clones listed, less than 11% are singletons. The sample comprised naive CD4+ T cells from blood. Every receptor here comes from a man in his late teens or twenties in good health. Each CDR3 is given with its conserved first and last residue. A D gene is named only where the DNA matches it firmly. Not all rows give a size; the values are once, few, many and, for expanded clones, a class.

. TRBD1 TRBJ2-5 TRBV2 TGTGCCAGCAGTGAATCAGGGGGCGAAGAGACCCAGTACTTC CASSESGGEETQYF
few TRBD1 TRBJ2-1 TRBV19 TGTGCCAGTAGTATGAGGGGGCAGGAGCAGTTCTTC CASSMRGQEQFF
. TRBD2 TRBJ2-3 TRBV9 TGTGCCAGCAGCGGAACTAGCGGGGCGACAGATACGCAGTATTTT CASSGTSGATDTQYF
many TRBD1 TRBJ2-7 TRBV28 TGTGCCACCAGGGGGACACCATACGAGCAGTACTTC CATRGTPYEQYF
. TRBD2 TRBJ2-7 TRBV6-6 TGTGCCAGCACCAGATTTGGGACTAGTTCTTACGAGCAGTACTTC CASTRFGTSSYEQYF
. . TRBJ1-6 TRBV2 TGTGCCAGCAGTGAAACCGCCGGTAATTCACCCCTCCACTTT CASSETAGNSPLHF
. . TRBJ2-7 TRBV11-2 TGTGCCAGCAGCTTAGATTCCGCGACAGCCTACGAGCAGTACTTC CASSLDSATAYEQYF
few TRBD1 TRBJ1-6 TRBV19 TGTGCCAGTAGTATGGGACAGCTGAATTCACCCCTCCACTTT CASSMGQLNSPLHF
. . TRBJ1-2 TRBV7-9 TGTGCCAGCAGCCAAGAAGTGAAACAGACGAACTATGGCTACACCTTC CASSQEVKQTNYGYTF
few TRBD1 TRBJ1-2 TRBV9 TGTGCCAGCAGCGTGCGGGACAGTCGGCTCGGCTACACCTTC CASSVRDSRLGYTF
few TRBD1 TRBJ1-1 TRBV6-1 TGTGCCAGTCCGGGAGCAGGGGGAACAATGGAAGCTTTCTTT CASPGAGGTMEAFF
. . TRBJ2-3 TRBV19 TGTGCCAGTAAGGGACATAACACAGATACGCAGTATTTT CASKGHNTDTQYF
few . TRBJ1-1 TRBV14 TGTGCCAGCAGCCATATGACAGGTGAGAGAAGAGCTTTCTTT CASSHMTGERRAFF
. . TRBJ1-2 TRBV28 TGTGCCAGCAGTTCCTCGCCCCTGACAGCAAACTATGGCTACACCTTC CASSSSPLTANYGYTF
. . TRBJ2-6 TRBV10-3 TGTGCCATCAGCGAAAGAAGGAGCTCTGGGGCCAACGTCCTGACTTTC CAISERRSSGANVLTF